The present T cell receptor beta chain was sequenced within a study of follicular helper T cells after annual influenza vaccination. Clones were read by immunoSEQ multiplex PCR, and TCRdb kept only the in-frame ones, dropping some. The sample records some 4,000 clones, around 80% being singletons. Noted time point: 2015-2016 season, 7 days after influenza vaccination. The CDR3 length is 11 residues. The V gene's germline CDR1 is SQVTM and CDR2 ANQGSEA. The germline V and J ends were trimmed by 3 bases and 4 bases, with 6 bases remaining between them. The sample consisted of CXCR5+ CD38- circulating T follicular helper cells from blood, taken 7 days after influenza vaccination. Regarding subset: circulating Tfh, non-naive CD4+CXCR5+PD-1+ (ICOS+CD38+ or ICOS-CD38-). The sequence was collected from an adult who received the influenza vaccine. The gene calls are TRBV29-1 and TRBJ1-1, with D possibly being TRBD1 (6 bases). CDR3 loop: CSVDRGTEAFF. The CDR3 region has the DNA TGCAGCGTTGACAGGGGCACTGAAGCTTTCTTT.